The 27 T cell receptor beta chains presented below share a single source sample, sequenced in a study of TIL therapy for anti-PD-1-resistant metastatic lung cancer. As for time point: pre-treatment sample, taken before nivolumab and TIL therapy. Pleural nodules or supraclavicular lymph nodes made up most of the excised metastases sampled. Sequencing used immunoSEQ v3. Produced via immunoSEQ multiplex PCR; TCRdb's table is partial and in-frame only. The sample yields about 95,000 clones, around three fifths seen once. The sequencing used tumor tissue, collected at baseline. These receptor sequences come from a person aged 25 to 85 with non-small cell lung cancer.

This chain links TRBV6-5 with TRBJ2-3; 7 positions agree with TRBD2. Trimming at V came to 6 bases and at J to 2 bases, leaving 8 bases not matched to a gene. Germline V lookup: CDR1 MNHEY, CDR2 SVGAGI. The CDR3 sequence is 15 residues long. In DNA, the CDR3 is TGTGCCAGCAGCAGATTGGGAGGGCCCACAGATACGCAGTATTTT. Translated, it gives CASSRLGGPTDTQYF.

The V gene is TRBV15, the J gene TRBJ1-6, with 7 bases identical to TRBD1. J lost 5 bases, V lost 3 bases, and 13 bases had no gene match. Looked up from germline, CDR1 is LNHNV and CDR2 is YYDKDF (reference sequence). CDR3 length: 18 amino acids. CDR3 region: CATSSHRGPGLNNSPLHF. CDR3 in DNA: TGTGCCACCAGCAGTCATAGGGGGCCCGGGCTCAATAATTCACCCCTCCACTTT.

This chain uses TRBV4-2 with TRBJ1-2; D unresolved. This CDR3 is built from 13 residues. Deletions cut 0 bases from V and 8 bases from J, with 10 bases between. Germline loops: CDR1 LGHNA, CDR2 YNFKEQ. CDR3 DNA sequence: TGTGCCAGCAGCCAAGACCCATGGAAGGGCTACACCTTC. Protein sequence: CASSQDPWKGYTF.

The V and J genes are TRBV7-9 and TRBJ1-4, with a tentative D call TRBD1 (5 bases). Trimming pared 5 bases from V and 7 bases from J, leaving 14 bases between. The germline CDR1 and CDR2 sequences are SEHNR and FQNEAQ (reference sequence). CDR3 length: 14 residues. CDR3 amino acids: CASSLTAGGEKLFF. CDR3 DNA sequence: TGTGCCAGCAGCCTAACAGCCGGGGGTGAAAAACTGTTTTTT.

This chain links TRBV29-1 with TRBJ2-3, with 7 bases identical to TRBD2. Germline V gene lookup returns CDR1 SQVTM and CDR2 ANQGSEA. Unmatched junction bases numbered 6, after V lost 1 base and J lost 8 bases. This CDR3 region has 13 residues. CDR3 residues: CSVEGGGSRTQYF. In nucleotides, the CDR3 is TGCAGCGTTGAAGGGGGGGGGTCGCGTACGCAGTATTTT.

The chain links TRBV19 to TRBJ1-2; D not resolved. V was trimmed by 10 bases and J by 0 bases, leaving 12 bases between them. Germline CDR1 LNHDA, CDR2 SQIVND (reference sequence). The CDR3 loop spans 13 amino acids. This chain's CDR3 is CATTDRTNYGYTF. Here the CDR3 DNA reads TGTGCCACCACGGACCGAACTAACTATGGCTACACCTTC.

This chain connects TRBV5-6 to TRBJ2-1, with a tentative D call TRBD2 (5 bases). This CDR3 spans 16 amino acids. V shed 0 bases and J shed 6 bases, with 16 bases lying between them. Germline CDR1 reads SGHDT; CDR2 reads YYEEEE. The CDR3 loop reads CASSLVDFRAGNEQFF. In DNA, the CDR3 is TGTGCCAGCAGCTTGGTGGACTTTAGGGCGGGCAATGAGCAGTTCTTC.

This chain uses TRBV20-1 with TRBJ2-7; D is unclear. The CDR3 contains 10 residues. The V gene lost 3 bases and the J gene lost 3 bases, with 3 bases spanning the gap. Germline-derived CDR1 and CDR2 are DFQATT and SNEGSKA (reference sequence). The CDR3 loop reads CSASDYEQYF. CDR3 sequence (DNA): TGCAGTGCTAGTGACTACGAGCAGTACTTC.

The rearrangement links TRBV27 to TRBJ2-2; TRBD1 aligns across 10 bases. The CDR3 spans 17 residues. The ends lost 3 bases at V and 2 bases at J; junction bases unmatched: 6. In germline, CDR1 is MNHEY, CDR2 SMNVEV (reference sequence). This chain's CDR3 is CASSFLMTGGNTGELFF. In DNA form, the CDR3 reads TGTGCCAGCAGTTTTCTTATGACAGGGGGCAACACCGGGGAGCTGTTTTTT.

V gene TRBV11-2 combines with J gene TRBJ2-5, with D possibly being TRBD1 (5 bases). V lost 0 bases and J 3 bases, leaving 11 bases between the germline ends. CDR1 is SGHAT, CDR2 FQNNGV, per germline. The CDR3 totals 15 residues. The CDR3 nucleotides are TGTGCCAGCAGCTTAGAGTGGAGCAGGGAAGAGACCCAGTACTTC. It translates to CASSLEWSREETQYF.

V is TRBV9 and J is TRBJ2-5; perhaps TRBD1 as D (5 bases). V lost 3 bases and J 2 bases, leaving 14 bases between the germline ends. Germline CDR1 SGDLS, CDR2 YYNGEE. The CDR3 is 15 amino acids. DNA of the CDR3: TGTGCCAGCAGCGGACGCACAGGTACTCAAGAGACCCAGTACTTC. It encodes CASSGRTGTQETQYF.

This clone was recorded only once. The chain's CDR3 is CASSASSGQRDNYGYTF. DNA of the CDR3: TGTGCCAGCAGTGCAAGTTCGGGACAGAGGGATAACTATGGCTACACCTTC. The chain recombines TRBV28 with TRBJ1-2; TRBD1 matches 7 bases. CDR1 and CDR2 (germline): MDHEN, SYDVKM. This CDR3 has 17 amino acids. The ends lost 5 bases at V and 1 base at J; junction bases unmatched: 13.

The rearrangement joins TRBV7-8 to TRBJ2-3, with D tentatively TRBD2 (6 bases). In germline, CDR1 is SGHVS, CDR2 FQNEAQ. The CDR3 contains 15 residues. Trimming took 5 bases from V and 8 from J, leaving 20 bases between them. CDR3 amino acids: CASSRPSASVPTQYF. The DNA for the CDR3 is TGTGCCAGCAGCCGCCCCTCGGCTAGCGTTCCTACGCAGTATTTT. Complete variable domain (other parts from reference TRBV7-8 and TRBJ2-3): GAGVSQSPRYKVAKRGQDVALRCDPISGHVSLFWYQQALGQGPEFLTYFQNEAQLDKSGLPSDRFFAERPEGSVSTLKIQRTQQEDSAVYLCASSRPSASVPTQYFGPGTRLTVL.

Here the CDR3 DNA reads TGTGCCAGCAGCTTAGAGGGCGGAGGGGGGGACTATGGCTACACCTTC. Its protein product is CASSLEGGGGDYGYTF. The chain combines TRBV11-3 with TRBJ1-2; possible D gene TRBD1, 6 bases. The V gene's germline CDR1 is SGHNT and CDR2 YENEEA. V was pared by 0 bases and J by 3 bases, with 14 bases between. CDR3 size: 16 residues.

This clone was seen a few times. This chain uses TRBV9 with TRBJ2-3; D is unclear. The CDR3 sequence is 14 residues long. CDR1 and CDR2 (germline): SGDLS, YYNGEE. The ends were cut back, 4 bases at V and 0 bases at J, with 9 bases in the middle. The CDR3 nucleotides read TGTGCCAGCAGCCAAACCGGGAGCACAGATACGCAGTATTTT. Its protein product is CASSQTGSTDTQYF. The full variable domain, its missing parts supplied by reference TRBV9 and TRBJ2-3, is DSGVTQTPKHLITATGQRVTLRCSPRSGDLSVYWYQQSLDQGLQFLIQYYNGEERAKGNILERFSAQQFPDLHSELNLSSLELGDSALYFCASSQTGSTDTQYFGPGTRLTVL.

A single count supports this clone. This chain uses TRBV7-2 with TRBJ1-4, with a possible D match to TRBD1 (5 bases). Germline CDR1 reads SGHTA; CDR2 reads FQGNSA. V lost 5 bases and J 4 bases, leaving 14 bases between the germline ends. The CDR3 contains 15 residues. CDR3 amino acids: CASSPSGLYNEKLFF. The CDR3 bases are TGTGCCAGCAGCCCGTCGGGACTGTATAATGAAAAACTGTTTTTT.

This chain connects TRBV6-5 to TRBJ1-2; 10 bases match TRBD1. V lost 6 bases, J lost 4 bases, and 5 bases stayed unmatched. CDR1 MNHEY and CDR2 SVGAGI come from the germline V gene. The CDR3 consists of 14 residues. The CDR3 protein is CASSLDRGLYGYTF. The CDR3 coding sequence is TGTGCCAGCAGCCTCGACAGGGGGCTCTATGGCTACACCTTC.

The chain combines TRBV10-3 with TRBJ2-1; the D call may be TRBD1 or TRBD2 (6 bases each). There are 17 residues in the CDR3. Germline V gene lookup returns CDR1 ENHRY and CDR2 SYGVKD. Trimming pared 0 bases from V and 5 bases from J, leaving 17 bases between. CDR3 loop: CAISESQGGTFNNEQFF. In nucleotides, the CDR3 is TGTGCCATCAGTGAGTCTCAAGGGGGGACTTTCAACAATGAGCAGTTCTTC.

The chain employs TRBV6-2 or TRBV6-3 and TRBJ2-7; D possibly corresponds to TRBD1 (6 bases). V lost 4 bases and J lost 2, with 15 bases in between. Germline V gene sequence: CDR1 MNHEY, CDR2 SVGEGT. CDR3 length: 15 residues. The chain's CDR3 is CASSFGADSPYEQYF. The CDR3 DNA follows: TGTGCCAGCAGTTTCGGCGCGGACAGTCCCTACGAGCAGTACTTC.

The chain couples TRBV12-3 or TRBV12-4 to TRBJ2-3; TRBD1 or TRBD2 may be the D gene (6 bases each). V lost 10 bases and J lost 4, with 12 bases in between. CDR3 length: 12 residues. CDR3 nucleotides: TGTGCCACCGCAGGGGAGGCAGATACGCAGTATTTT. Translated, it gives CATAGEADTQYF.

V usage is TRBV18 and J usage is TRBJ1-2; 7 bases match TRBD1. The CDR3 runs 18 residues. CDR1 and CDR2 from the germline V gene are KGHSH and LQKENI. The V gene end was trimmed by 2 bases and the J gene end by 6 bases; junction bases not matched to a gene: 18. The CDR3 protein is CASSPNRLTGERFDGYTF. CDR3 nucleotides: TGTGCCAGCTCACCAAACCGACTCACAGGGGAGAGGTTTGATGGCTACACCTTC.

The chain recombines TRBV3-1 (or the pseudogene TRBV3-2) with TRBJ2-2, with D hard to call. The V gene lost 0 bases and the J gene lost 6 bases, with 8 bases spanning the gap. Germline CDR1 LGHDT, CDR2 YNNKEL (reference sequence). This CDR3 has 14 residues. CDR3 sequence (DNA): TGTGCCAGCAGCCAAGATTCCCGTTCCGGGGAGCTGTTTTTT. Encoded protein: CASSQDSRSGELFF.

The J gene is TRBJ2-2, the V gene TRBV5-1; D gene ambiguous. Trimming removed 2 bases at V and 2 bases at J, with 10 bases between. The CDR3 is 15 amino acids. Germline V gives CDR1 SGHRS, CDR2 YFSETQ. CDR3 sequence (DNA): TGCGCCAGCAGCTTAATGGACCCAAACACCGGGGAGCTGTTTTTT. Encoded protein: CASSLMDPNTGELFF.

V gene TRBV7-2 combines with J gene TRBJ2-1; possibly TRBD1 or TRBD2 for D (6 bases each). CDR1 SGHTA and CDR2 FQGNSA come from the germline V gene. The CDR3 runs 15 residues. V was cut by 1 base and J by 8 bases, with 15 bases left in between. The CDR3: CASSLDGGRGDEQFF. The CDR3 nucleotides read TGTGCCAGCAGCTTAGATGGGGGGCGCGGCGATGAGCAGTTCTTC.

CDR3 in amino acids: CASSLKRSGTSGRGNEQFF. The CDR3 DNA follows: TGTGCCAGCAGCTTAAAGAGGAGCGGGACTAGCGGGAGGGGCAATGAGCAGTTCTTC. The V call is TRBV7-9, the J call TRBJ2-1; 16 nucleotides align to TRBD2. The CDR3 is 19 residues long. Trimming cost V 2 bases and J 6 bases; bases outside gene matches: 10. Germline V gene sequence: CDR1 SEHNR, CDR2 FQNEAQ (reference sequence).

V and J are TRBV7-3 and TRBJ2-1; TRBD2 is a possible D gene (7 bases). V lost 5 bases to trimming and J lost 10 bases, with 18 bases between them. Germline CDR1 reads SGHTA; CDR2 reads FQGTGA. The CDR3 runs 14 residues. The CDR3 region is CASSPQSEGGEQFF. The CDR3 bases are TGTGCCAGCAGCCCCCAATCTGAGGGGGGGGAGCAGTTCTTC. Together with reference TRBV7-3 and TRBJ2-1, the CDR3 gives the full variable domain: GAGVSQTPSNKVTEKGKYVELRCDPISGHTALYWYRQSLGQGPEFLIYFQGTGAADDSGLPNDRFFAVRPEGSVSTLKIQRTERGDSAVYLCASSPQSEGGEQFFGPGTRLTVL.

This clone appeared a single time. The V call is TRBV9, the J call TRBJ2-6; unclear D gene. Trimming pared 0 bases from V and 1 base from J, leaving 5 bases between. The CDR3 is made up of 15 amino acids. Germline CDR1 is SGDLS and CDR2 is YYNGEE. The CDR3 spells CASSVVLSGANVLTF. DNA of the CDR3: TGTGCCAGCAGCGTAGTATTGTCTGGGGCCAACGTCCTGACTTTC.